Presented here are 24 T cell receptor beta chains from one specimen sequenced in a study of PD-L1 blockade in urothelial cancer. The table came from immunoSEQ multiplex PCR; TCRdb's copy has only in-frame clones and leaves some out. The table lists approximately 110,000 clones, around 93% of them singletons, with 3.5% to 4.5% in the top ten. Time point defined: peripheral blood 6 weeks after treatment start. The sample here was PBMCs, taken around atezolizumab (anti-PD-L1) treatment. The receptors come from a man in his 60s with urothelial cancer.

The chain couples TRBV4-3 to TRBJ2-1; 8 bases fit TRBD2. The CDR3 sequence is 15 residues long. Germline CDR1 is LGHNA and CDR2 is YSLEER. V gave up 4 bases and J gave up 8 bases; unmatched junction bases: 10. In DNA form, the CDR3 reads TGCGCCAGCAGCCGCCTAATTAGCGGGACGGATGAGCAGTTCTTC. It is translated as CASSRLISGTDEQFF.

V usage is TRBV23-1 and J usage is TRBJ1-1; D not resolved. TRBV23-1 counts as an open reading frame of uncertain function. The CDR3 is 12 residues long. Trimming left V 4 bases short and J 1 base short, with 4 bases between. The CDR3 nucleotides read TGCGCCAGCAGTCCAGGGAACACTGAAGCTTTCTTT. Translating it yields CASSPGNTEAFF.

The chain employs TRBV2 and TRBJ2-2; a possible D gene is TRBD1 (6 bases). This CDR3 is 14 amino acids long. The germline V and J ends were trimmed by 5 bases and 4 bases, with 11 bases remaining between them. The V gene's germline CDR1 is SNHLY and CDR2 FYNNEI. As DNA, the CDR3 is TGTGCCAGCAGTAAACAGGGTGGCACCGGGGAGCTGTTTTTT. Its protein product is CASSKQGGTGELFF.

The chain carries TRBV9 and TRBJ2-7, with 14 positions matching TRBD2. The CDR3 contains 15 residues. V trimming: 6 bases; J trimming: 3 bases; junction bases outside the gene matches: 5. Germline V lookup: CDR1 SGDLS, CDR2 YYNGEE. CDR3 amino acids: CASNGTSGRIYEQYF. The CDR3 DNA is TGTGCCAGCAACGGGACTAGCGGGAGAATCTACGAGCAGTACTTC.

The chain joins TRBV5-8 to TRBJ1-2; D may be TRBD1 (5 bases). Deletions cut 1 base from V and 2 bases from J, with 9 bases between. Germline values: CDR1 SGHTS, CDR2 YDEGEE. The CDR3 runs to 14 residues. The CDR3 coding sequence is TGTGCCAGCAGCTTGATGGGGCCGAACTATGGCTACACCTTC. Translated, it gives CASSLMGPNYGYTF.

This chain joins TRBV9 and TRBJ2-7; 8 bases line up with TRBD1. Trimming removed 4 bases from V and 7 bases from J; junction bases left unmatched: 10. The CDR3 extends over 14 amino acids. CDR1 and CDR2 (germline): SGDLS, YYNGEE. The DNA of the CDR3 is TGTGCCAGCAGCAGCGGACAGGGAAACAGAGAGCAGTACTTC. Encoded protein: CASSSGQGNREQYF.

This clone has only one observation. CDR3 coding DNA: TGTGCCAGCAGCCCGAAGCTTAGGACAGGGGGATCTAACGAGCAGTACTTC. Amino acid sequence: CASSPKLRTGGSNEQYF. The rearrangement joins TRBV5-8 to TRBJ2-7, with TRBD1 identical over 10 bases. The CDR3 runs 17 residues. Germline V lookup: CDR1 SGHTS, CDR2 YDEGEE. V lost 4 bases, J lost 5 bases, and 15 bases stayed unmatched.

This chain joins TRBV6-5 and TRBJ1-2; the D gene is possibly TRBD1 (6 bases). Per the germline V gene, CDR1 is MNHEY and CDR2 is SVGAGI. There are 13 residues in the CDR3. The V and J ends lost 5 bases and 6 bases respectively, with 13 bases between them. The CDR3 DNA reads TGTGCCAGCAGTGCTGACAGGATCGATGGCTACACCTTC. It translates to CASSADRIDGYTF.

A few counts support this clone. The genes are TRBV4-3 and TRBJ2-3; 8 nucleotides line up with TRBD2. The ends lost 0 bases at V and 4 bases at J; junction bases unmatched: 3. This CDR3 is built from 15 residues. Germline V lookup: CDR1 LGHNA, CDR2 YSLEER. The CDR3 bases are TGCGCCAGCAGCCAAGAACGGGGGGGGGCAGATACGCAGTATTTT. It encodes CASSQERGGADTQYF.

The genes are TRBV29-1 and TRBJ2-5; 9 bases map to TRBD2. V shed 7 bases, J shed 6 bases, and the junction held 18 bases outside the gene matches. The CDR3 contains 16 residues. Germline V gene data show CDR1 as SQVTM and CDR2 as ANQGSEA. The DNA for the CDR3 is TGCAGCGCCTACACCTTGGGGGCGGGAGGGCCAAAGACCCAGTACTTC. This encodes CSAYTLGAGGPKTQYF. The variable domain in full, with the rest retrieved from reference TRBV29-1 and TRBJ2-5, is SAVISQKPSRDICQRGTSLTIQCQVDSQVTMMFWYRQQPGQSLTLIATANQGSEATYESGFVIDKFPISRPNLTFSTLTVSNMSPEDSSIYLCSAYTLGAGGPKTQYFGPGTRLLVL.

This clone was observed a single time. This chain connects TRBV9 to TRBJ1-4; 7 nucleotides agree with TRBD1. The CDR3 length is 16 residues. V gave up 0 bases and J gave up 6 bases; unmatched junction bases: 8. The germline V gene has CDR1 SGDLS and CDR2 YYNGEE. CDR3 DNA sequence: TGTGCCAGCAGCGTAGGTCCGAGACAGGGCGATGAAAAACTGTTTTTT. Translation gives CASSVGPRQGDEKLFF.

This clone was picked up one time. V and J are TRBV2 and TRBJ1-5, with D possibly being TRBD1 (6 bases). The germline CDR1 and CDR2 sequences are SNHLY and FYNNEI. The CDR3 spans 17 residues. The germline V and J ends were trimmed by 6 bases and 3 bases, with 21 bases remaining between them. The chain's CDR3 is CASRRRLEGDHNQPQHF. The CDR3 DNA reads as TGTGCCAGCAGACGGAGACTCGAGGGGGATCACAATCAGCCCCAGCATTTT. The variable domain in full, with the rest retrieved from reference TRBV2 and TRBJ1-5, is EPEVTQTPSHQVTQMGQEVILRCVPISNHLYFYWYRQILGQKVEFLVSFYNNEISEKSEIFDDQFSVERPDGSNFTLKIRSTKLEDSAMYFCASRRRLEGDHNQPQHFGDGTRLSIL.

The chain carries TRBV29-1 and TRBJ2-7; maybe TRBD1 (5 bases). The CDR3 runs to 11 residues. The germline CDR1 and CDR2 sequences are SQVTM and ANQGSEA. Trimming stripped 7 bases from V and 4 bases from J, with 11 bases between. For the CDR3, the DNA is TGCAGCGAGTCAAGGGGATACGAGCAGTACTTC. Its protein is CSESRGYEQYF.

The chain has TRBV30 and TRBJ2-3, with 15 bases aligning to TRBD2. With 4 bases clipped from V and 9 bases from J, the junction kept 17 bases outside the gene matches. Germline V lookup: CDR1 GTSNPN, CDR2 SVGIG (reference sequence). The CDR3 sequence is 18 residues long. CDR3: CAWTDTPGLAGGTETQYF. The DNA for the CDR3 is TGTGCCTGGACCGATACCCCGGGACTAGCGGGAGGCACCGAGACGCAGTATTTT.

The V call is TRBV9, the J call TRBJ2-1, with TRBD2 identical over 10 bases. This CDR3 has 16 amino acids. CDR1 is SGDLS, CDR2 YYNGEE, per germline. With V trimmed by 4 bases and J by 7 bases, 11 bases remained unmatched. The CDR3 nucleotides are TGTGCCAGCAGCCCTTCGCCTAGCGGGGGTGGTAATGAGCAGTTCTTC. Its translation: CASSPSPSGGGNEQFF. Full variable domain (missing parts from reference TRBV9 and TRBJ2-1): DSGVTQTPKHLITATGQRVTLRCSPRSGDLSVYWYQQSLDQGLQFLIQYYNGEERAKGNILERFSAQQFPDLHSELNLSSLELGDSALYFCASSPSPSGGGNEQFFGPGTRLTVL.

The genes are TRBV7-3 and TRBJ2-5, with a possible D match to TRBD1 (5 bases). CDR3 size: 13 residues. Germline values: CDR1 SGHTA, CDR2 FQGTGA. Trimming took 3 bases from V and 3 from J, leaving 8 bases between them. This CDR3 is CASSFGREETQYF. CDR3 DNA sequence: TGTGCCAGCAGCTTTGGCAGGGAAGAGACCCAGTACTTC.

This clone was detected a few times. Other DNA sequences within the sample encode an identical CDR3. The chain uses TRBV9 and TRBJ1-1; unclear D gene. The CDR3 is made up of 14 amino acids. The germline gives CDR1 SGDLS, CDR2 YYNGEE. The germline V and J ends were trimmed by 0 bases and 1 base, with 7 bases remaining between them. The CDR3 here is CASSVASGNTEAFF. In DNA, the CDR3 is TGTGCCAGCAGCGTAGCCTCAGGGAACACTGAAGCTTTCTTT.

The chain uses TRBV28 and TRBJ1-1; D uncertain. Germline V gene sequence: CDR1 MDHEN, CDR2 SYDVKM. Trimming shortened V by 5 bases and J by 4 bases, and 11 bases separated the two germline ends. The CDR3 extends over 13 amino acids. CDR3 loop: CASSSYLSTEAFF. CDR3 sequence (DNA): TGTGCCAGCAGTAGCTATCTGTCCACTGAAGCTTTCTTT.

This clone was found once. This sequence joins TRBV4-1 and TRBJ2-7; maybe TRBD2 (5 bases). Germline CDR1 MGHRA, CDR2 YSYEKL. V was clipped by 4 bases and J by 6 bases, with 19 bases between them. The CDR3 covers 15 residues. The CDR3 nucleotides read TGCGCCAGCAGCCCGGGCTCCCTCGAGGGTGGCGAGCAGTACTTC. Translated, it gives CASSPGSLEGGEQYF.

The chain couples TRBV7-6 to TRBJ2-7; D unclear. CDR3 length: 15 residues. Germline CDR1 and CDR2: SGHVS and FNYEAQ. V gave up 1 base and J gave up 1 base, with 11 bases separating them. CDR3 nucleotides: TGTGCCAGCAGCTTAGGCGGCGGCAGTTCCTACGAGCAGTACTTC. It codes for CASSLGGGSSYEQYF.

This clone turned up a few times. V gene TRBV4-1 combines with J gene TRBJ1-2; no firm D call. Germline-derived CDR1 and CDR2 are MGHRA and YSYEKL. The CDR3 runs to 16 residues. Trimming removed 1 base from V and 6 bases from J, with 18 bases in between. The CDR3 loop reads CASSQAFLRGSHGYTF. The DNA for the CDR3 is TGCGCCAGCAGCCAAGCTTTTCTGCGGGGATCGCATGGCTACACCTTC.

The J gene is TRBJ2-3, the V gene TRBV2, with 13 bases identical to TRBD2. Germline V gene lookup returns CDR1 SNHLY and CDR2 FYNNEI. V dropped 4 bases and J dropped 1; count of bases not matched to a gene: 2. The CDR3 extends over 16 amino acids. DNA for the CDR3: TGTGCCAGCAGTGGGACTAGCGGGGGAGGCACAGATACGCAGTATTTT. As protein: CASSGTSGGGTDTQYF.

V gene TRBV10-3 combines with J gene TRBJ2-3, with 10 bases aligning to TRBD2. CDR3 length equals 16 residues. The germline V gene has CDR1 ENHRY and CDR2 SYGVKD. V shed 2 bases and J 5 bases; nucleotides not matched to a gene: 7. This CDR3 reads CAISERLAGGLDTQYF. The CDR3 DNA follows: TGTGCCATCAGTGAGAGGTTAGCGGGAGGCTTAGATACGCAGTATTTT.

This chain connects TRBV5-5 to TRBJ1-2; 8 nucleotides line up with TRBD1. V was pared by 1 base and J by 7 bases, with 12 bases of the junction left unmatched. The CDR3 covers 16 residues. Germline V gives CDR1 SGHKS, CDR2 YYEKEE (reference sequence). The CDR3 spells CASSLHVEQGAGGYTF. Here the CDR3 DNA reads TGTGCCAGCAGCTTGCATGTTGAGCAGGGGGCAGGTGGCTACACCTTC.